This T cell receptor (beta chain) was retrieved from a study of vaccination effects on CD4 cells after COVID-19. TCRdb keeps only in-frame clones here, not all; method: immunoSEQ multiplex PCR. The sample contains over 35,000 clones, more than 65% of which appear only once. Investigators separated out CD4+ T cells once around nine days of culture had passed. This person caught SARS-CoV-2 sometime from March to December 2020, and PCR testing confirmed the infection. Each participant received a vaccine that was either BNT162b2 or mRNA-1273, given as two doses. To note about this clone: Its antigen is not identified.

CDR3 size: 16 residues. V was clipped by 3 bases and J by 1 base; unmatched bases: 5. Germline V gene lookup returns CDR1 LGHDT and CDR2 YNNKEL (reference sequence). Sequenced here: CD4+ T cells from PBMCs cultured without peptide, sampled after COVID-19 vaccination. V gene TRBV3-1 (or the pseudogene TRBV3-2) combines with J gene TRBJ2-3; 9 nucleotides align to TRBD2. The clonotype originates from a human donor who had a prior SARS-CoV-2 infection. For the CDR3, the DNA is TGTGCCAGCAGCCACCTTAGCGGGAGAGGCACAGATACGCAGTATTTT. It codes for CASSHLSGRGTDTQYF.